The 16 T cell receptor beta chains given below trace back to one sample, sequenced in a study of blood T cells in healthy people across ages. Combining a sample-barcoded 5' primer with a J-beta primer mix, a second PCR ran for about 6 to 11 cycles. One entry per CDR3 protein results from TCRdb running MiXCR on the 5' RACE reads. This table has about 800,000 distinct CDR3 sequences, 58% appearing once. Sequencing input: blood. These receptors all come from a man aged 30-40 years in good health.

The J gene is TRBJ2-7, the V gene TRBV2, with D tentatively TRBD2 (5 bases). The CDR3 is made up of 15 amino acids. Germline V gene sequence: CDR1 SNHLY, CDR2 FYNNEI. Trimming took 7 bases from V and 0 from J, leaving 16 bases between them. The DNA of the CDR3 is TGTGCCAGCACGCTCGGGGAGCCGAGCTCCTACGAGCAGTACTTC. This gives the protein CASTLGEPSSYEQYF.

This clonotype has a handful of counts. Germline and junction disagree at one end, which may indicate a read error. The chain is built from TRBV12-3 or TRBV12-4 and TRBJ2-4; D might be TRBD1 or TRBD2, each matching 6 bases. The J call could be wrong; TRBJ2-7 is a better fit for the DNA end. The CDR3 runs 14 residues. CDR3 bases: TGTGCCAGCACTTTAGGAGGGGGACACTACGAGCAGTACTTC. Encoded protein: CASTLGGGHYEQYF.

This clonotype was detected a few times. CDR3 DNA: TGCAGTGCTAGAGACAGGACTAGCGGGAGGAATCGCTACAATGAGCAGTTCTTC. Translation: CSARDRTSGRNRYNEQFF. The genes are TRBV20-1 and TRBJ2-1; 14 nucleotides line up with TRBD2. CDR1 and CDR2 from the germline V gene are DFQATT and SNEGSKA (reference sequence). V shed 0 bases, J shed 3 bases, and the junction held 7 bases outside the gene matches. The CDR3 runs 18 residues.

This clonotype is a singleton in its sample. The chain's CDR3 is CSARKGGAYNEQYF. The CDR3 bases are TGCAGTGCTAGGAAGGGGGGGGCCTACAATGAGCAGTACTTC. The chain carries TRBV20-1 and TRBJ2-5, with D perhaps matching TRBD2 (7 bases). Trimming stripped 3 bases from V and 11 bases from J, with 22 bases between. The CDR3 covers 14 residues. Germline V gives CDR1 DFQATT, CDR2 SNEGSKA (reference sequence).

The chain carries TRBV27 and TRBJ2-6; D is ambiguous. Deletions cut 10 bases from V and 1 base from J, with 11 bases between. The CDR3 spans 14 residues. Germline V CDR1 and CDR2: MNHEY, SMNVEV (reference sequence). CDR3 in DNA: TGTGCCACCGCCACTGGGTCTGGGGCCAACGTCCTGACTTTC. Amino acid sequence: CATATGSGANVLTF.

Concerning this clonotype: Since a much larger clone is just one base distant, this may be a read error. CDR3 region: CASSSCLPPGQGWYYNEQFF. In DNA, the CDR3 is TGTGCCAGCAGTTCCTGCCTTCCTCCGGGACAGGGGTGGTACTACAATGAGCAGTTCTTC. The rearrangement joins TRBV6-7 to TRBJ2-1, with TRBD1 matching over 10 bases. TRBV6-7 is filed as an ORF, its function uncertain. V shed 4 bases, J shed 3 bases, and the junction held 18 bases outside the gene matches. The CDR3 extends over 20 amino acids.

The J gene is TRBJ1-1, the V gene TRBV11-2; no firm D call. Trimming took 7 bases from V and 5 from J, leaving 11 bases between them. Germline CDR1 and CDR2: SGHAT and FQNNGV. This CDR3 region has 12 residues. This CDR3 reads CASTFGRTEAFF. CDR3 bases: TGTGCCAGCACCTTCGGGAGGACTGAAGCTTTCTTT.

This clonotype was observed once. The rearrangement links TRBV4-2 to TRBJ1-6, with no clear D. The germline CDR1 and CDR2 sequences are LGHNA and YNFKEQ. The V and J ends lost 0 bases and 9 bases respectively, with 12 bases between them. The CDR3 loop spans 15 amino acids. The CDR3 loop reads CASSQDKGPTSPLHF. CDR3 bases: TGTGCCAGCAGCCAAGATAAGGGTCCGACTTCACCCCTCCACTTT.

The CDR3 spells CATSAAGDGYTF. The CDR3 DNA is TGTGCCACCAGTGCGGCAGGGGATGGCTACACCTTC. This chain joins TRBV24-1 and TRBJ1-2, with D possibly matching TRBD1 (6 bases). CDR1 is KGHDR and CDR2 is SFDVKD in the germline V gene. The CDR3 spans 12 residues. The ends were cut back, 5 bases at V and 6 bases at J, with 9 bases in the middle.

This rearrangement joins TRBV12-3 or TRBV12-4 to TRBJ1-6; 10 positions match TRBD1. V lost 4 bases and J lost 10; bases outside the gene matches: 4. This CDR3 has 14 amino acids. The CDR3 DNA is TGTGCCAGCAGTTACGGGACAGGGGTCTCACCCCTCCACTTT. Its translation is CASSYGTGVSPLHF.

This clonotype was counted once. The J gene is TRBJ2-1, the V gene TRBV11-2; 9 bases match TRBD2. The germline gives CDR1 SGHAT, CDR2 FQNNGV. The CDR3 extends over 14 amino acids. With 0 bases clipped from V and 10 bases from J, the junction kept 4 bases outside the gene matches. The CDR3: CASSLDPSGDEQFF. CDR3 sequence (DNA): TGTGCCAGCAGCTTAGATCCTAGCGGGGACGAGCAGTTCTTC.

As concerns this clonotype: This sequence may be a read error, since a much larger clone differs from it by one base. The chain employs TRBV15 and TRBJ2-3, with D tentatively TRBD1 (5 bases). Germline V gives CDR1 LNHNV, CDR2 YYDKDF (reference sequence). The CDR3 runs to 13 residues. V lost 8 bases and J lost 2, with 11 bases in between. CDR3 region: CATCTGHTDTQYF. The DNA for the CDR3 is TGTGCCACCTGCACTGGACACACAGATACGCAGTATTTT.

This rearrangement joins TRBV5-1 to TRBJ2-1, with D unresolved. Deletions cut 0 bases from V and 6 bases from J, with 10 bases between. CDR3 length: 14 amino acids. Germline loops: CDR1 SGHRS, CDR2 YFSETQ. CDR3 sequence: CASSLERFGNEQFF. CDR3 DNA sequence: TGCGCCAGCAGCTTGGAACGGTTCGGCAATGAGCAGTTCTTC.

This clonotype was detected a few times. The genes are TRBV27 and TRBJ2-7; D gene unclear. This CDR3 has 15 residues. In germline, CDR1 is MNHEY, CDR2 SMNVEV (reference sequence). The ends were cut back, 8 bases at V and 3 bases at J, with 20 bases in the middle. This chain's CDR3 is CASVKEWGMGYEQYF. CDR3 sequence (DNA): TGTGCCAGCGTGAAAGAATGGGGAATGGGCTACGAGCAGTACTTC.

This clonotype was seen a few times. V gene TRBV6-6 combines with J gene TRBJ1-2; D not certain. CDR3 length: 13 residues. Germline CDR1 reads MNHNY; CDR2 reads SVGAGI (reference sequence). V was pared by 4 bases and J by 2 bases, with 8 bases between. The CDR3 nucleotides are TGTGCCAGCAGTTCCCCAGGAAACTATGGCTACACCTTC. Amino acid sequence: CASSSPGNYGYTF.

This clonotype was found a few times. The rearrangement uses TRBV27 and TRBJ1-4, with 9 bases identical to TRBD1. Trimming removed 5 bases from V and 11 bases from J; junction bases left unmatched: 3. Germline-derived CDR1 and CDR2 are MNHEY and SMNVEV (reference sequence). This CDR3 has 12 amino acids. As DNA, the CDR3 is TGTGCCAGCAGTCCTGGGACAGGGAAACTGTTTTTT. Protein: CASSPGTGKLFF.